This passage covers 8 T cell receptor beta chains from one sample sequenced in a study of neoadjuvant anti-PD-1 for oral cavity cancer. TCRdb keeps only in-frame clones here, not all; method: immunoSEQ multiplex PCR. The sample holds approximately 83,000 clones; about 80% are singletons and the top ten take approximately 3.4%. The source was PBMCs, collected before nivolumab (anti-PD-1) treatment. The receptors here all came from a person between 35 and 79 years old with oral cavity squamous cell carcinoma.

In regard to this clone: One end of the junction is discordant with germline, which a read error may explain. This chain links TRBV6-1 with TRBJ1-4; possible D gene TRBD1, 5 bases. Germline CDR1 and CDR2: MNHNS and SASEGT. The CDR3 covers 13 residues. The CDR3 sequence is CASSGTTTEKLFF. CDR3 DNA sequence: TGTGCCAGCAGTGGGACAACTACTGAAAAACTGTTTTTT.

This clone has a single count. The genes are TRBV2 and TRBJ2-7; D might be TRBD2 (6 bases). The V and J ends lost 6 bases and 4 bases respectively, with 13 bases between them. The CDR3 runs to 13 residues. Per germline, CDR1 SNHLY and CDR2 FYNNEI. The CDR3 here is CASSAGLRYEQYF. CDR3 DNA sequence: TGTGCCAGCAGCGCGGGACTCCGATACGAGCAGTACTTC.

The genes are TRBV29-1 and TRBJ2-7; D gene unclear. This CDR3 has 13 residues. CDR1 is SQVTM, CDR2 ANQGSEA, per germline. Between the trimmed V and J ends, which lost 5 bases and 0 bases, there was a span of 11 bases. CDR3 coding DNA: TGCAGCGTTCGGCTTTCGAGCTCCTACGAGCAGTACTTC. Its protein product is CSVRLSSSYEQYF.

The chain combines TRBV11-2 with TRBJ2-7; D gene unclear. Between the trimmed V and J ends, which lost 0 bases and 0 bases, there was a span of 9 bases. The CDR3 has 15 amino acids. From germline, CDR1 is SGHAT and CDR2 FQNNGV. Here the CDR3 reads CASSLEPHSSYEQYF. CDR3 coding DNA: TGTGCCAGCAGCTTAGAACCGCATAGCTCCTACGAGCAGTACTTC.

In its sample, this clone was seen a few times. The chain has TRBV19 and TRBJ1-4; D gene unclear. The V gene's germline CDR1 is LNHDA and CDR2 SQIVND (reference sequence). This CDR3 has 16 amino acids. V gave up 4 bases and J gave up 0 bases, with 12 bases separating them. CDR3 sequence reads: CASSSPRSATNEKLFF. In DNA, the CDR3 is TGTGCCAGTAGTAGCCCCAGGAGCGCAACTAATGAAAAACTGTTTTTT.

This chain joins TRBV10-3 and TRBJ1-2; 7 bases fit TRBD1. Losses at the gene ends were 8 bases for V and 8 bases for J; bases not matched to a gene: 11. CDR3 length: 13 residues. Germline loops: CDR1 ENHRY, CDR2 SYGVKD. This CDR3 is CAIWEGGADGYTF. In DNA, the CDR3 is TGTGCCATCTGGGAAGGGGGCGCCGACGGCTACACCTTC.

The CDR3 nucleotides read TGCGCCAGCAGCACCGGAGGAGATAGCACAGATACGCAGTATTTT. It encodes CASSTGGDSTDTQYF. The rearrangement links TRBV5-1 to TRBJ2-3; TRBD2 might be the D (5 bases). The germline V gene has CDR1 SGHRS and CDR2 YFSETQ. V lost 4 bases and J lost 0, with 12 bases in between. The CDR3 extends over 15 amino acids.

The table lists this clone with a count of one. DNA of the CDR3: TGTGCCTGGAGTAAGGGGGCGGGTCAGCCCCAGCATTTT. Translating gives CAWSKGAGQPQHF. The chain joins TRBV30 to TRBJ1-5; 7 nucleotides align to TRBD1. The CDR3 sequence is 13 residues long. Germline assignment: CDR1 GTSNPN and CDR2 SVGIG (reference sequence). After removal of 2 bases from V and 6 bases from J, the junction contained 4 bases not matched to a gene.